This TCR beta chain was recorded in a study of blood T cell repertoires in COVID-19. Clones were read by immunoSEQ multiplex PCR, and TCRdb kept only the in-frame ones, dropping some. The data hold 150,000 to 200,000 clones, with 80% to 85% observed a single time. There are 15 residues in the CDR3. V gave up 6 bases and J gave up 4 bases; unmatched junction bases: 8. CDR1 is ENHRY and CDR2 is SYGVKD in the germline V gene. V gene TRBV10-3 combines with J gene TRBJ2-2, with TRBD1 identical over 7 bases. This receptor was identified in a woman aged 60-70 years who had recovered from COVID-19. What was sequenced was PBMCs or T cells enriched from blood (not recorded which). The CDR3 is CAISPDRAGTGELFF. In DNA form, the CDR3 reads TGTGCCATCAGCCCCGACAGGGCGGGCACCGGGGAGCTGTTTTTT.